Here is one T cell receptor beta chain with its context. What it binds is unknown. The authors used template switching to add a universal primer site and gave cDNA unique molecular identifiers. One entry per CDR3 protein, called by TCRdb with MiXCR from the 5' RACE reads. The data contain approximately 890,000 distinct CDR3 sequences, more than 9% of them seen just once; the ten biggest clones take up 1.5% to 2%. This sample was taken from a study of identical twins. General observations from the study: Fewer insertions were carried by abundant cord blood beta clonotypes, but none was seen in memory repertoires. Excess twin sharing in beta out-of-frame sequences was weaker.

Trimming took 5 bases from V and 7 from J; bases not matched to a gene: 7. This CDR3 contains 15 residues. These data were also reused for a study on yellow fever vaccine responses in identical twins.

The chain carries TRBV12-3 or TRBV12-4 and TRBJ1-3; TRBD1 matches 11 bases. Sequences were obtained from PBMCs. This TCR was sampled from a woman between 18 and 30 years old in good health. CDR3 loop: CASSPGTGGENTIYF. The DNA for the CDR3 is TGTGCCAGCAGTCCCGGGACAGGGGGTGAGAACACCATATATTTT.